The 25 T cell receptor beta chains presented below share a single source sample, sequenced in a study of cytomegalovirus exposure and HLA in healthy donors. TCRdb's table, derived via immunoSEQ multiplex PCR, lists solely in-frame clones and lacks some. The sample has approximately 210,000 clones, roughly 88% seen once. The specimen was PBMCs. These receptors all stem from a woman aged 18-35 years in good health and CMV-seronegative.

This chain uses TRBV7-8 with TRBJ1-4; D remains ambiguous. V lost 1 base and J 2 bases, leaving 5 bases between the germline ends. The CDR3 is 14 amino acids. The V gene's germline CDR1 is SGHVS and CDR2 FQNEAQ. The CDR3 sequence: CASSLGRTNEKLFF. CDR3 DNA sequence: TGTGCCAGCAGCTTAGGCAGGACTAATGAAAAACTGTTTTTT.

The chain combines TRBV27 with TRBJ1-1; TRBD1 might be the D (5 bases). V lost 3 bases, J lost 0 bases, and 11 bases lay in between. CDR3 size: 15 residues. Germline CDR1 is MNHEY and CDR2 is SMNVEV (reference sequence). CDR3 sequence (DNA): TGTGCCAGCAGTTTGACAGCTGCCATGAACACTGAAGCTTTCTTT. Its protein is CASSLTAAMNTEAFF.

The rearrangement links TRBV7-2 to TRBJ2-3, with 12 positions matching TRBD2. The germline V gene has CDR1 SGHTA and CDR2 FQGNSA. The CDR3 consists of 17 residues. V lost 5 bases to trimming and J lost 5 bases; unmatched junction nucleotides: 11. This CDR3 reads CASSPLLGGLAGDTQYF. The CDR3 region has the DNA TGTGCCAGCAGCCCCTTGCTGGGGGGACTAGCGGGAGATACGCAGTATTTT. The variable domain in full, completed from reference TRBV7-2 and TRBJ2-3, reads GAGVSQSPSNKVTEKGKDVELRCDPISGHTALYWYRQSLGQGLEFLIYFQGNSAPDKSGLPSDRFSAERTGGSVSTLTIQRTQQEDSAVYLCASSPLLGGLAGDTQYFGPGTRLTVL.

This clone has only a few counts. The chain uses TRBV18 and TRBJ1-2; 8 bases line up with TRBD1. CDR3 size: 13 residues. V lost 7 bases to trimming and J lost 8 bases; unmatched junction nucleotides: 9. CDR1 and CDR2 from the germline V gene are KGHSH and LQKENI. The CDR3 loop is CASFGTGEWGYTF. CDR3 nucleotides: TGTGCCAGCTTCGGGACAGGCGAGTGGGGCTACACCTTC. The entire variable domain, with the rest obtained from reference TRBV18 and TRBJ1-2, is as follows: NAGVMQNPRHLVRRRGQEARLRCSPMKGHSHVYWYRQLPEEGLKFMVYLQKENIIDESGMPKERFSAEFPKEGPSILRIQQVVRGDSAAYFCASFGTGEWGYTFGSGTRLTVV.

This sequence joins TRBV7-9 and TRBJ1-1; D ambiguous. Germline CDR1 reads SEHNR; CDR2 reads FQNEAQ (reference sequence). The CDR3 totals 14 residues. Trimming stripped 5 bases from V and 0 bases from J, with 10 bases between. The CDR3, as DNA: TGTGCCAGCAGCATGTCAGGCCTGAACACTGAAGCTTTCTTT. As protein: CASSMSGLNTEAFF. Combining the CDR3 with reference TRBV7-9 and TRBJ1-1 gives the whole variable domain DTGVSQNPRHKITKRGQNVTFRCDPISEHNRLYWYRQTLGQGPEFLTYFQNEAQLEKSRLLSDRFSAERPKGSFSTLEIQRTEQGDSAMYLCASSMSGLNTEAFFGQGTRLTVV.

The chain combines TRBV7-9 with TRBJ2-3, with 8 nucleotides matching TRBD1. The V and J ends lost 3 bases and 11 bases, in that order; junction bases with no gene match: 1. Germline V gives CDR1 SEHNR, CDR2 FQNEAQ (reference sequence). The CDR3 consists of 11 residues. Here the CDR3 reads CASSFGQGQYF. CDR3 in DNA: TGTGCCAGCAGCTTCGGACAGGGGCAGTATTTT.

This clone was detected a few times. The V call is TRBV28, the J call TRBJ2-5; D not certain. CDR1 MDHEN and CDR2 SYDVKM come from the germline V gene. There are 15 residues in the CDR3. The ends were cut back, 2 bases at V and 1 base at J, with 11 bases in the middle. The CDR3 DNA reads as TGTGCCAGCAGTTTAGGTATGGAGCCCCAAGAGACCCAGTACTTC. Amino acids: CASSLGMEPQETQYF.

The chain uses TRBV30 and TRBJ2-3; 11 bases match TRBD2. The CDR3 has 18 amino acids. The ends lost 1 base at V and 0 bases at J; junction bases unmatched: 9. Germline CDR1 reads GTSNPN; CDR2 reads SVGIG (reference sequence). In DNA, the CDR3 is TGTGCCTGGAGTGCCGGGACTAGCGGTCCCTCTAGCACAGATACGCAGTATTTT. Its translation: CAWSAGTSGPSSTDTQYF. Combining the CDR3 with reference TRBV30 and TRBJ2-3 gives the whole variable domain SQTIHQWPATLVQPVGSPLSLECTVEGTSNPNLYWYRQAAGRGLQLLFYSVGIGQISSEVPQNLSASRPQDRQFILSSKKLLLSDSGFYLCAWSAGTSGPSSTDTQYFGPGTRLTVL.

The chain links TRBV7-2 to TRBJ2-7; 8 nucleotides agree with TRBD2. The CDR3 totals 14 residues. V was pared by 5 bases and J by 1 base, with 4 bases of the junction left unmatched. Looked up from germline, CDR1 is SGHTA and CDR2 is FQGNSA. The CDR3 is CASSPGLDSYEQYF. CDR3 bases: TGTGCCAGCAGCCCGGGACTAGATTCCTACGAGCAGTACTTC. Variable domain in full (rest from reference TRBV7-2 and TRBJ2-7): GAGVSQSPSNKVTEKGKDVELRCDPISGHTALYWYRQSLGQGLEFLIYFQGNSAPDKSGLPSDRFSAERTGGSVSTLTIQRTQQEDSAVYLCASSPGLDSYEQYFGPGTRLTVT.

The CDR3 DNA follows: TGTGCCAGCAGGACCGAGGGGGGGCTTAATACTGAAGCTTTCTTT. This codes for CASRTEGGLNTEAFF. The rearrangement joins TRBV28 to TRBJ1-1; the D gene is possibly TRBD1 (6 bases). The V and J ends lost 6 bases and 5 bases respectively, with 19 bases between them. The CDR3 sequence is 15 residues long. CDR1 and CDR2 (germline): MDHEN, SYDVKM.

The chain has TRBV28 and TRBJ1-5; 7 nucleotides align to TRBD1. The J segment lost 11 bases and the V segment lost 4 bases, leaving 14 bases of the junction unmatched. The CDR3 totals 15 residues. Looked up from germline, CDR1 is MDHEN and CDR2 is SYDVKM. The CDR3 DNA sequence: TGTGCCAGCAGTTCCGGGACAGTGCCCTCCCTGTCCCAGCATTTT. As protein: CASSSGTVPSLSQHF.

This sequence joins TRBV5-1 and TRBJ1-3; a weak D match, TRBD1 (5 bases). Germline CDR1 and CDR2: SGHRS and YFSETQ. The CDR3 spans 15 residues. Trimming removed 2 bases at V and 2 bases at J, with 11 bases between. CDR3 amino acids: CASSLGRVTGNTIYF. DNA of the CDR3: TGCGCCAGCAGCTTAGGCAGGGTGACTGGAAACACCATATATTTT.

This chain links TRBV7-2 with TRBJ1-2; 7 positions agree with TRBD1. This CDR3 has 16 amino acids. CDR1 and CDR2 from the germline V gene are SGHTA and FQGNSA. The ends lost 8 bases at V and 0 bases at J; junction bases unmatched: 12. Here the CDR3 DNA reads TGTGCCAGCCGTGCCACCACGGGACAGCCTAACTATGGCTACACCTTC. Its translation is CASRATTGQPNYGYTF.

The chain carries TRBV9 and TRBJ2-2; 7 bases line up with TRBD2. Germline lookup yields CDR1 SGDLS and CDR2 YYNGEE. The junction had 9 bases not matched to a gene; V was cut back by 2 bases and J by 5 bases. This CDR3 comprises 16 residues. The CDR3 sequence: CASSVGRELWTGELFF. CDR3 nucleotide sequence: TGTGCCAGCAGCGTTGGGCGGGAGTTATGGACCGGGGAGCTGTTTTTT.

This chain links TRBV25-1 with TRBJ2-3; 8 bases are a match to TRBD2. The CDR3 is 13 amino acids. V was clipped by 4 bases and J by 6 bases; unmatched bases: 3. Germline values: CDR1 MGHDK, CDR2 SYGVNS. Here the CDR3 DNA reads TGTGCCAGCAGTGTTAGCGGGGCGGATACGCAGTATTTT. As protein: CASSVSGADTQYF.

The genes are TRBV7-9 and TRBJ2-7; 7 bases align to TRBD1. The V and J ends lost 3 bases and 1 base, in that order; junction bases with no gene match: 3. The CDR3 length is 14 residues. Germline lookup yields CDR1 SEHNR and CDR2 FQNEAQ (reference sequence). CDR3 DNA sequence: TGTGCCAGCAGCTTGACAGGGTCGTCCTACGAGCAGTACTTC. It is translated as CASSLTGSSYEQYF.

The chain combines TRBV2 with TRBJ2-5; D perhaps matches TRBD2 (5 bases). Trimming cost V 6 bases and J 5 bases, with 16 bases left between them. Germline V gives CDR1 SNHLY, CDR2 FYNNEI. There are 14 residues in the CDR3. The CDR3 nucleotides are TGTGCCAGCAGCGGACTCGGAGCGAGGGAGACCCAGTACTTC. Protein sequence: CASSGLGARETQYF.

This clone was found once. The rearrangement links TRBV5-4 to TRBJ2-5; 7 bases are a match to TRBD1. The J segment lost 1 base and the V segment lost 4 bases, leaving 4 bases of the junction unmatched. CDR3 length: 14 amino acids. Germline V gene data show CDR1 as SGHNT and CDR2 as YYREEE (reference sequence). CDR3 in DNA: TGTGCCAGCAGCAAAAGACAGGGCCAAGAGACCCAGTACTTC. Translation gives CASSKRQGQETQYF.

The CDR3 loop reads CASSQVGRESYEQYF. CDR3 bases: TGTGCCAGCAGCCAAGTCGGGAGGGAGAGCTACGAGCAGTACTTC. This chain connects TRBV7-9 to TRBJ2-7, with TRBD2 matching 8 bases. This CDR3 spans 15 amino acids. The germline CDR1 and CDR2 sequences are SEHNR and FQNEAQ (reference sequence). V was pared by 5 bases and J by 3 bases, with 9 bases of the junction left unmatched.

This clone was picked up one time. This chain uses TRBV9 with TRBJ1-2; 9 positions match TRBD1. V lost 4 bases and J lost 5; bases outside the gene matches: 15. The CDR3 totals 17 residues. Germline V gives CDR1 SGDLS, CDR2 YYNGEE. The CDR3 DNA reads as TGTGCCAGCAGCCCCCGGGACAGGGTAACCTTGAGATATGGCTACACCTTC. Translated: CASSPRDRVTLRYGYTF.

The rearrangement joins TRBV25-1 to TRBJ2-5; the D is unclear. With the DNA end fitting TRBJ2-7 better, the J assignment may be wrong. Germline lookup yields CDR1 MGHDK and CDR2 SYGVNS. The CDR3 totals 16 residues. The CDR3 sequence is CASSESVALSSYEQYF. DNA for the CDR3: TGTGCCAGCAGTGAATCGGTAGCATTGAGCTCCTACGAGCAGTACTTC.

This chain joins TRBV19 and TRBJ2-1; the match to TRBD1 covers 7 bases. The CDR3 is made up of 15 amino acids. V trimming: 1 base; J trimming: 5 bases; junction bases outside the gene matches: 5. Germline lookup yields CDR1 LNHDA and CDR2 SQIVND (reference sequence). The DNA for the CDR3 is TGTGCCAGTAGTATAGGGGACAGTATCAACAATGAGCAGTTCTTC. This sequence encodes CASSIGDSINNEQFF.

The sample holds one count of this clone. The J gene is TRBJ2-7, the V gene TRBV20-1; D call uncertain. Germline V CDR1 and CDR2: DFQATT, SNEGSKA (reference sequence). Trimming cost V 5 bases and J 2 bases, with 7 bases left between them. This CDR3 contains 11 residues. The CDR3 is CSAHPTYEQYF. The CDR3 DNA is TGCAGTGCTCACCCTACCTACGAGCAGTACTTC.

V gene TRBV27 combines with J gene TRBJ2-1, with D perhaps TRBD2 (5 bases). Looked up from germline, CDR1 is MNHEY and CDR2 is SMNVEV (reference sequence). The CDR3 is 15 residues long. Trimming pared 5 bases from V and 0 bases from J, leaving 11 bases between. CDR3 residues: CASSGRLSSYNEQFF. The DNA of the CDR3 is TGTGCCAGCAGTGGCAGACTAAGCTCCTACAATGAGCAGTTCTTC.

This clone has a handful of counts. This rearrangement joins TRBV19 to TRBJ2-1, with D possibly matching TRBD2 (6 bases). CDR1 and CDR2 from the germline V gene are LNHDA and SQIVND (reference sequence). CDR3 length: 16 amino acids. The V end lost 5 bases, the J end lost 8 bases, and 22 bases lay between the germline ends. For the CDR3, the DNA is TGTGCCAGTAGTGGAGTGGGGCACGGGAGCCCGTATGAGCAGTTCTTC. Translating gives CASSGVGHGSPYEQFF.